This TCR beta chain was captured in a study of cytomegalovirus exposure and HLA in healthy donors (dated by TCRdb to about 2017). A note on the overall study: In an earlier analysis of around 540 of the donors, 276 Gb of sequence data and about 110 million unique TCR beta sequences from roughly 190 million T cells were reported. An early release covering more than 500 HLA-typed donors comprised approximately 290 gigabases of sequencing data and roughly 86 million unique TCR sequences. The genetic ancestry cluster associated with self-reported Caucasian donors included about 81% of the 300 to 400 genotyped donors. The study aimed to test whether signatures of past pathogen exposure could be identified by cataloging public T cell receptors. Using immunosequencing, the study profiled T cell repertoires from about 620 subjects and related those repertoires to cytomegalovirus serostatus. In addition to the first cohort of roughly 670 subjects, a separate validation cohort of 100 to 150 different subjects was used. High-throughput TCR immunosequencing, statistical association of individual TCRs with disease status, and machine learning were combined to predict cytomegalovirus infection status. In a later analysis, previously published TCR beta repertoires from 600 to 850 donors were re-analyzed and high-resolution HLA genotyping was added so that TCR occurrence patterns could be studied. The later analysis used no new phenotypic data to find candidate immune exposures, relying instead on TCR beta sequences and their occurrence across donors. An earlier analysis of 587 of the donors applied high-throughput TCR beta sequencing to assess whether each TCR beta V gene segment acted as functional or pseudogenic. Donor age, sex, ethnicity and CMV serostatus were collected together with the repertoire data. A later genetic analysis took genome-wide SNP genotypes for about 65% of the 666 donors and used that subset as a discovery cohort. Every repertoire in the discovery cohort had been generated on one and the same sequencing platform. HLA typing covered class I and class II loci at four-digit resolution. Typing coverage varied by locus: roughly 629-630 donors for A, B, C, DRB1 and DQB1; roughly 510 for DQA1; approximately 610 for DPA1; approximately 490 for DPB1. Because of strong linkage in the cohort, a handful of DR-DQ haplotypes were treated as single units for association and clustering. Across around 400 genotyped donors of the cohort, an average of about 220,000 unique TCR beta nucleotide sequences per donor were sequenced, and roughly 17% of those sequences were non-productive.

The full study reports these points: Cytomegalovirus status was reported to be diagnosed by the classifier with high specificity and sensitivity in both the original and validation cohorts. A later analysis reported that several top co-occurrence clusters appeared linked to parvovirus B19, influenza, CMV and Epstein-Barr virus. The presence/absence analyses assumed that sequencing depth was roughly uniform across donors, and that assumption may not be true. In a later analysis, around 17,000 TCR beta sequences were associated with specific HLA alleles at a false discovery rate of 0.05. When HLA alleles, especially DR and DQ, strongly co-occurred, TCR associations were difficult to assign to individual alleles. The cohort was sequenced for TCR beta chains only, and without alpha or paired-chain data the features that could be detected were limited. A total of 150 to 200 TCR beta chains were listed by the study as associated with cytomegalovirus. A few of the identified cytomegalovirus-associated TCR beta chains were confirmed in vitro to be specific for cytomegalovirus antigens. The authors suggested that the approach could potentially be extended to other disease states and immunological phenotypes. A cluster of highly shared sequence variants was judged likely to be a technical artifact of the sequencing pipeline. In a later analysis, HLA-associated TCR beta chains were found to be more clonally expanded and to have lower generation probabilities than equally common non-associated chains. V-gene and J-gene trimming of TCR beta chains was associated with a missense DCLRE1C variant in a later genetic analysis, and the association was replicated in an independent cohort. HLA typing was unavailable for some donors at each locus, so association tests used only the typed subset. Compared with the roughly 710-donor mean, donors in an Asian-associated ancestry cluster had fewer N-insertions in productive TCRs, according to a later genetic analysis. In a later analysis, the rate of TCR association differed among HLA loci, with DRB1 alleles having the most associated TCRs and HLA-C alleles having the fewest. A later analysis found that most CMV-associated TCR beta chains appeared HLA-restricted, with HLA associations seemingly driven largely by CMV exposure. Linkage disequilibrium might explain the correlated functional status among segregating V segments, but an unknown experimental factor could not be ruled out. CMV serostatus was the only immune exposure information available for the cohort. In an earlier analysis of about 600 of the donors, most TCR beta V segments appeared in productive rearrangements about 90% or about 30% of the time, broadly matching IMGT annotations. The earlier analysis of about 600 of the donors excluded over 15 rarely observed V segments, including chromosome 9 orphons, because counts were too low. Because the 87-base-pair reads could not distinguish some IMGT-functional V segments, including TRBV6-2 and TRBV6-3, those segments were excluded. Most TCR sequences were seen in very few donors, while some public TCRs were found in many individuals. A further reported finding was that TCR beta sequences accurately predicted the HLA-A and HLA-B alleles for most subjects in the first cohort.

In total, 500 to 700 healthy bone marrow donors made up the cohort. At the time of sampling, every cohort member was nominally healthy, though immune exposures that went unrecorded were likely present. The donor tested CMV seropositive and was one of the 289 seropositive cohort members. A peripheral blood sample was provided by each donor, and peripheral blood mononuclear cells were used for TCR beta sequencing. The Qiagen DNeasy Blood Extraction Kit was used to extract genomic DNA from the blood cell samples. In regard to this clone: Its antigen target is currently unknown. Base qualities are not recorded, but no much larger clone differs from it by a single base.

V loses 5 bases, J loses 2 bases, and the germline ends lie 13 bases apart. Reading the germline V gene gives CDR1 MNHEY and CDR2 SVGAGI. The CDR3, from cysteine to phenylalanine, totals 14 residues. The DNA shown is the 42-base CDR3, in frame from base 1. Libraries were made using the immunoSEQ multiplex PCR assay. A mixture of 60 forward primers for TCR Vbeta segments and 13 reverse primers for TCR Jbeta segments was used in the multiplex PCR. Amplification of the CDR3 region of rearranged TCR beta genes was performed with a multiplex PCR assay on genomic DNA. Amplified TCR beta libraries were sequenced as 87-base-pair reads on the Illumina HiSeq System. The paper's data handling went like this. In a later analysis, about 80 million unique TCR beta chains were counted across the roughly 670 repertoires, and some 10 million of these chains were shared by at least two donors. Raw reads were error-corrected and collapsed into unique sequences by a nearest-neighbor algorithm in which closely related sequences were merged to remove PCR and sequencing errors. To assign V, D and J gene segments, CDR3 sequences were aligned to IMGT reference sequences. Each retained sequence needed at least a six-nucleotide match to both a V gene segment and a J gene segment. Rearrangements were classified as productive when the CDR3 lacked stop codons and remained in frame with V and J, and all other rearrangements were classified as non-productive. Following IMGT convention, CDR3 was defined as the stretch from the second conserved V-encoded cysteine up to the conserved J-encoded phenylalanine. The earlier analysis of 587 of the donors excluded any sequence lacking an unambiguous match to a single V gene segment. An earlier analysis of 450 to 650 of the donors called V segments functional above 56.7% productive rearrangements and segregating when the between-donor standard deviation exceeded 5%. To diagnose cytomegalovirus status from the catalog of TCR beta chain sequences, a statistical classification framework was built. A later analysis assigned V and J genes by comparing TCR nucleotide sequences with IMGT/GENE-DB human TR gene sequences. The TCRdist pipeline was used in a later analysis to assign CDR3 sequences and most-parsimonious VDJ recombination scenarios. In a later analysis, every TCR beta chain was defined by the combination of its CDR3 amino acid sequence and its V-gene family, and reads without a unique V-gene family were dropped. As a way to deal with suspected cross-contamination and a sequencing artifact, a later analysis dropped 640 or so nucleotide sequences that were highly shared and had low generation probability. In a later analysis, a clonal expansion index for each public chain was calculated from normalized within-repertoire ranks of inferred template counts. A later analysis computed generation probabilities with a VDJ recombination model fitted to out-of-frame rearrangements, and checked the results against IGoR. Hypergeometric tests were used in a later analysis to score TCR-TCR, TCR-HLA and TCR-CMV co-occurrence, with a repertoire-size bias correction applied to the TCR pairs. False discovery rates were estimated in a later analysis by permuting HLA or CMV assignments 20 times. A later analysis grouped co-occurring TCRs with DBSCAN, adding TCRdist sequence similarity when clustering within HLA-allele-positive subsets. Repertoires with fewer than 30,000 or more than 120,000 public chains, plus five repertoires with anomalous nucleotide sharing, were excluded from co-occurrence clustering. TCRdb stores this immuneACCESS table with in-frame sequences only. Part of the clones is absent; in the studies checked, under half of the shortfall reflects unresolved V genes, and no reason is known for the rest. V and J calls plus clone size are reproduced from that table; the DNA served to infer D and trimming. Within this sample are around 90,000 clones, with approximately 81% of them counted one time only. The ten largest clones represent about 7.7% of the sample.

The TCR sequence derives from a man aged 35 to 55 in good health and CMV-seropositive. The sequencing sample was made of PBMCs. The sequence joins TRBV6-5 to TRBJ2-7; the D segment could be TRBD1, given 6 matching bases. The bases read TGTGCCAGCAGTCTGCCGGGACATCCCTACGAGCAGTACTTC. Its translation reads: CASSLPGHPYEQYF.